The 10 T cell receptor beta chains reported below all come from one sample, sequenced in a study of identical twins. TCRdb passed the 5' RACE reads through MiXCR, listing each CDR3 protein once. This sample has 270,000 or so distinct CDR3 sequences, with around 8% found just once. The same data also contributed to another study, on yellow fever vaccine responses in identical twins.

Sequenced sample: CD8+ T cells sorted from blood. Every receptor here comes from a woman younger than 35 in good health.

Many counts were recorded for this clonotype. The rearrangement uses TRBV27 and TRBJ1-5; no firm D call. Germline V CDR1 and CDR2: MNHEY, SMNVEV (reference sequence). CDR3 size: 13 residues. With 5 bases removed from V and 8 bases from J, the gap between germline ends came to 13 bases. The CDR3: CASSPPTGKPQHF. The DNA of the CDR3 is TGTGCCAGCAGTCCTCCAACGGGGAAGCCCCAGCATTTT.

The V call is TRBV3-1, the J call TRBJ2-3; D remains ambiguous. Germline CDR1 LGHDT, CDR2 YNNKEL (reference sequence). V shed 1 base and J shed 0 bases, with 8 bases lying between them. This CDR3 is 15 amino acids long. The CDR3 protein is CASSQVFTSTDTQYF. The CDR3 nucleotides are TGTGCCAGCAGCCAAGTTTTCACTAGCACAGATACGCAGTATTTT.

This clonotype has only a few counts. The chain carries TRBV7-8 and TRBJ2-7; D possibly uses TRBD1 or TRBD2 (5 bases each). The CDR3 totals 15 residues. Germline assignment: CDR1 SGHVS and CDR2 FQNEAQ. Between the trimmed V and J ends, which lost 5 bases and 3 bases, there was a span of 17 bases. The CDR3 DNA sequence: TGTGCCAGCAGCCCCCCGCTTCGGGGCGGCTACGAGCAGTACTTC. Encoded protein: CASSPPLRGGYEQYF.

Only a few counts were recorded for this clonotype. J is TRBJ2-2 and V is TRBV15; D is ambiguous. This CDR3 is 13 amino acids long. Germline V gene lookup returns CDR1 LNHNV and CDR2 YYDKDF (reference sequence). Trimming shortened V by 8 bases and J by 2 bases, and 9 bases separated the two germline ends. CDR3 coding DNA: TGTGCCACCCTTTTGACCAACACCGGGGAGCTGTTTTTT. It codes for CATLLTNTGELFF.

The gene calls are TRBV7-2 and TRBJ2-1; D perhaps matches TRBD1 (6 bases). This CDR3 has 15 residues. Per the germline V gene, CDR1 is SGHTA and CDR2 is FQGNSA. Trimming removed 4 bases from V and 2 bases from J, with 12 bases in between. DNA of the CDR3: TGTGCCAGCAGCTCCGACAGGTCCCCCTACAATGAGCAGTTCTTC. Protein product: CASSSDRSPYNEQFF.

The chain couples TRBV28 to TRBJ2-7; 9 bases match TRBD1. Germline values: CDR1 MDHEN, CDR2 SYDVKM. This CDR3 has 15 residues. After removal of 6 bases from V and 3 bases from J, the junction contained 9 bases not matched to a gene. CDR3 amino acids: CASRTTRDRVYEQYF. DNA for the CDR3: TGTGCCAGCAGAACCACCCGGGACAGGGTCTACGAGCAGTACTTC.

The J gene is TRBJ2-1, the V gene TRBV6-2 or TRBV6-3; no clear D gene. From germline, CDR1 is MNHEY and CDR2 SVGEGT. The V end was cut by 5 bases, the J end by 9 bases, with 14 bases between. The CDR3 is made up of 13 amino acids. The CDR3 loop is CASSDLSGPEQFF. The CDR3 DNA reads as TGTGCCAGCAGTGATCTGAGTGGCCCTGAGCAGTTCTTC.

V is TRBV7-9 and J is TRBJ2-7; maybe TRBD2 (6 bases). Deletions cut 1 base from V and 0 bases from J, with 10 bases between. CDR3 length: 15 amino acids. Looked up from germline, CDR1 is SEHNR and CDR2 is FQNEAQ (reference sequence). Written as DNA, the CDR3 is TGTGCCAGCAGCTTAGAATGGGACTTCTCCTACGAGCAGTACTTC. Amino acid sequence: CASSLEWDFSYEQYF. The full variable domain, its missing parts supplied by reference TRBV7-9 and TRBJ2-7, is DTGVSQNPRHKITKRGQNVTFRCDPISEHNRLYWYRQTLGQGPEFLTYFQNEAQLEKSRLLSDRFSAERPKGSFSTLEIQRTEQGDSAMYLCASSLEWDFSYEQYFGPGTRLTVT.

The chain uses TRBV7-2 and TRBJ2-7; the D gene could be TRBD1 or TRBD2 (5 bases each). Looked up from germline, CDR1 is SGHTA and CDR2 is FQGNSA. V was trimmed by 5 bases and J by 2 bases, leaving 16 bases between them. The CDR3 has 15 amino acids. The CDR3 nucleotides read TGTGCCAGCAGCGGAGAAACGGGGCTCGCCTACGAGCAGTACTTC. Translating gives CASSGETGLAYEQYF.

This clonotype was picked up a small number of times. This chain links TRBV20-1 with TRBJ2-2, with 12 bases identical to TRBD2. The V gene's germline CDR1 is DFQATT and CDR2 SNEGSKA (reference sequence). CDR3 length: 16 amino acids. With 5 bases clipped from V and 4 bases from J, the junction kept 8 bases outside the gene matches. The CDR3 reads CSAEPGLAGITGELFF. Here the CDR3 DNA reads TGCAGTGCTGAACCTGGACTAGCGGGGATCACCGGGGAGCTGTTTTTT.